Listed here are 29 T cell receptor beta chains from one sample, sequenced in a study of Ad26.COV2.S vaccination and SARS-CoV-2 variants. This sample's treatment: around 19 received Ad26.COV2.S at low or high dose, single or two shots; roughly 5 received placebo; per-sample allocation not given. Each sample was drawn 63 days after the first injection (of vaccine or placebo). TCRdb keeps only in-frame clones here, not all; method: immunoSEQ multiplex PCR. The data contain some 400,000 clones, around 89% of them singletons. Sample: peripheral blood, taken in a trial of Ad26.COV2.S vaccine versus placebo. These receptor sequences come from a person between 18 and 60 years old who received the Ad26.COV2.S COVID-19 vaccine or a placebo.

The J gene is TRBJ1-1, the V gene TRBV6-5; D ambiguous. The CDR3 has 15 residues. V was cut by 0 bases and J by 3 bases, with 11 bases left in between. CDR1 and CDR2 from the germline V gene are MNHEY and SVGAGI. This CDR3 is CASSYSNLADTEAFF. The CDR3 DNA sequence: TGTGCCAGCAGTTACTCGAATTTGGCAGACACTGAAGCTTTCTTT.

V gene TRBV4-2 combines with J gene TRBJ2-1; 13 nucleotides agree with TRBD2. Trimming took 1 base from V and 2 from J; bases not matched to a gene: 5. Germline V gene lookup returns CDR1 LGHNA and CDR2 YNFKEQ. This CDR3 region has 18 residues. This chain's CDR3 is CASSQGTSGRRAYNEQFF. CDR3 bases: TGTGCCAGCAGCCAAGGGACTAGCGGGAGAAGGGCCTACAATGAGCAGTTCTTC.

This clone was recorded many times. This rearrangement joins TRBV11-2 to TRBJ1-1; perhaps TRBD1 as D (6 bases). CDR3 length: 15 amino acids. The germline V gene has CDR1 SGHAT and CDR2 FQNNGV. V was clipped by 5 bases and J by 1 base, with 14 bases between them. The CDR3: CASSPRTEQNTEAFF. The CDR3 region has the DNA TGTGCCAGCAGCCCACGGACAGAGCAGAACACTGAAGCTTTCTTT.

The DNA for the CDR3 is TGTGCCAGCTCACCGAGGACAGGGAATCAGCCCCAGCATTTT. As protein: CASSPRTGNQPQHF. The chain is built from TRBV18 and TRBJ1-5, with 8 bases fitting TRBD1. Trimming took 3 bases from V and 4 from J; bases not matched to a gene: 2. The V gene's germline CDR1 is KGHSH and CDR2 LQKENI. This CDR3 is 14 amino acids long. Supplemented by reference TRBV18 and TRBJ1-5, the full variable domain reads NAGVMQNPRHLVRRRGQEARLRCSPMKGHSHVYWYRQLPEEGLKFMVYLQKENIIDESGMPKERFSAEFPKEGPSILRIQQVVRGDSAAYFCASSPRTGNQPQHFGDGTRLSIL.

This rearrangement joins TRBV25-1 to TRBJ2-5; D unresolved. Trimming took 4 bases from V and 4 from J, leaving 19 bases between them. The CDR3 is made up of 16 amino acids. CDR1 and CDR2 from the germline V gene are MGHDK and SYGVNS. CDR3 nucleotides: TGTGCCAGCAGTGCCCTGACCGGTAAGGGTCCAGAGACCCAGTACTTC. It encodes CASSALTGKGPETQYF.

The gene calls are TRBV5-1 and TRBJ2-5; a weak D match, TRBD2 (6 bases). The CDR3 consists of 16 residues. The ends were cut back, 0 bases at V and 2 bases at J, with 14 bases in the middle. Per the germline V gene, CDR1 is SGHRS and CDR2 is YFSETQ. This CDR3 is CASSLGRGSGQETQYF. CDR3 nucleotides: TGCGCCAGCAGCTTGGGGCGGGGAAGTGGACAAGAGACCCAGTACTTC.

This clone was detected only once. The rearrangement uses TRBV5-1 and TRBJ1-2, with D unresolved. Trimming pared 0 bases from V and 8 bases from J, leaving 11 bases between. CDR1 and CDR2 from the germline V gene are SGHRS and YFSETQ. This CDR3 has 13 residues. CDR3 loop: CASSLDAVAGYTF. In DNA, the CDR3 is TGCGCCAGCAGCTTGGATGCAGTAGCAGGCTACACCTTC.

V usage is TRBV27 and J usage is TRBJ2-1; D gene ambiguous. This CDR3 region has 11 residues. Germline V gene lookup returns CDR1 MNHEY and CDR2 SMNVEV (reference sequence). The CDR3: CEYPSYNEQFF. The CDR3 region has the DNA TGTGAATACCCCTCCTACAATGAGCAGTTCTTC.

This CDR3 is CASSQRDQETQYF. The DNA for the CDR3 is TGTGCCAGCAGCCAGAGGGATCAAGAGACCCAGTACTTC. The J gene is TRBJ2-5, the V gene TRBV7-3; a weak D match, TRBD2 (5 bases). The CDR3 has 13 residues. CDR1 and CDR2 from the germline V gene are SGHTA and FQGTGA. V shed 5 bases and J shed 2 bases, with 9 bases lying between them.

The genes are TRBV9 and TRBJ2-2; 8 positions match TRBD2. This CDR3 is 18 amino acids long. CDR1 SGDLS and CDR2 YYNGEE come from the germline V gene. Trimming at V came to 3 bases and at J to 5 bases, leaving 15 bases not matched to a gene. The CDR3 spells CASSGVGLAGHVTGELFF. CDR3 in DNA: TGTGCCAGCAGCGGAGTAGGGCTAGCGGGCCATGTAACCGGGGAGCTGTTTTTT. The full variable domain, in which reference TRBV9 and TRBJ2-2 provide the parts outside the CDR3, is DSGVTQTPKHLITATGQRVTLRCSPRSGDLSVYWYQQSLDQGLQFLIQYYNGEERAKGNILERFSAQQFPDLHSELNLSSLELGDSALYFCASSGVGLAGHVTGELFFGEGSRLTVL.

This chain uses TRBV4-1 with TRBJ2-4; D uncertain. Germline CDR1 and CDR2: MGHRA and YSYEKL. This CDR3 spans 15 amino acids. Trimming shortened V by 0 bases and J by 0 bases, and 6 bases separated the two germline ends. CDR3 sequence (DNA): TGCGCCAGCAGCCAAGACCGGTTAGCCAAAAACATTCAGTACTTC. It translates to CASSQDRLAKNIQYF.

The chain uses TRBV6-5 and TRBJ1-6; unclear D gene. The CDR3 spans 16 residues. CDR1 and CDR2 (germline): MNHEY, SVGAGI. Trimming pared 0 bases from V and 9 bases from J, leaving 15 bases between. CDR3 in DNA: TGTGCCAGCAGTTACTCTCGCCAGGCACTTGCTTCACCCCTCCACTTT. Translated, it gives CASSYSRQALASPLHF.

CDR3 DNA: TGTGCCACCACCGGACTAGCGGTAACGAACAATGAGCAGTTCTTC. This gives the protein CATTGLAVTNNEQFF. The J gene is TRBJ2-1, the V gene TRBV10-3; 10 positions match TRBD2. This CDR3 is 15 amino acids long. V was clipped by 10 bases and J by 5 bases; unmatched bases: 11. Germline CDR1 and CDR2: ENHRY and SYGVKD.

The rearrangement links TRBV6-1 to TRBJ1-2; 8 nucleotides align to TRBD1. This CDR3 region has 13 residues. Per the germline V gene, CDR1 is MNHNS and CDR2 is SASEGT. The V and J ends lost 3 bases and 5 bases, in that order; junction bases with no gene match: 2. CDR3 coding DNA: TGTGCCAGCAGTGAGGGGACAGGTTATGGCTACACCTTC. Its protein product is CASSEGTGYGYTF.

The chain joins TRBV7-9 to TRBJ2-7; D gene unclear. The CDR3 sequence is 15 residues long. V shed 4 bases and J shed 3 bases, with 16 bases lying between them. Germline CDR1 reads SEHNR; CDR2 reads FQNEAQ (reference sequence). This CDR3 reads CASSSPAGSSYEQYF. CDR3 nucleotide sequence: TGTGCCAGCAGCTCACCCGCCGGAAGTAGCTACGAGCAGTACTTC.

This clone is a singleton in its sample. The chain employs TRBV28 and TRBJ1-6; D uncertain. The germline V gene encodes CDR1 MDHEN and CDR2 SYDVKM. Trimming shortened V by 2 bases and J by 0 bases, and 8 bases separated the two germline ends. The CDR3 has 16 residues. CDR3 sequence reads: CASSLTRGSYNSPLHF. CDR3 sequence (DNA): TGTGCCAGCAGTTTAACCCGGGGCTCCTATAATTCACCCCTCCACTTT.

To note about this clone: Within the sample, other DNA sequences also encode this same CDR3. The genes are TRBV9 and TRBJ2-1; TRBD2 matches 11 bases. Germline V gene data show CDR1 as SGDLS and CDR2 as YYNGEE. J was trimmed by 5 bases and V by 0 bases; bases with no gene match: 1. This CDR3 spans 15 amino acids. CDR3 region: CASSVASGGHNEQFF. In DNA form, the CDR3 reads TGTGCCAGCAGCGTAGCTAGCGGGGGGCACAATGAGCAGTTCTTC.

This chain links TRBV6-6 with TRBJ1-1; D is possibly TRBD1 (5 bases). This CDR3 region has 15 residues. Trimming removed 6 bases from V and 7 bases from J, with 21 bases in between. Germline V CDR1 and CDR2: MNHNY, SVGAGI (reference sequence). This chain's CDR3 is CASSQGGGLRIEAFF. CDR3 bases: TGTGCCAGCAGCCAGGGAGGAGGGCTTAGGATTGAAGCTTTCTTT.

J is TRBJ2-7 and V is TRBV15; D uncertain. This CDR3 spans 15 amino acids. Looked up from germline, CDR1 is LNHNV and CDR2 is YYDKDF (reference sequence). Trimming took 0 bases from V and 5 from J, leaving 14 bases between them. The CDR3 coding sequence is TGTGCCACCAGCAGAGATAGGCAGGTGATTGACGAGCAGTACTTC. Translated: CATSRDRQVIDEQYF. Using reference TRBV15 and TRBJ2-7 for the parts outside the CDR3, the full variable domain is DAMVIQNPRYQVTQFGKPVTLSCSQTLNHNVMYWYQQKSSQAPKLLFHYYDKDFNNEADTPDNFQSRRPNTSFCFLDIRSPGLGDTAMYLCATSRDRQVIDEQYFGPGTRLTVT.

This sequence joins TRBV6-1 and TRBJ2-2; unclear D gene. Trimming stripped 2 bases from V and 5 bases from J, with 9 bases between. Per the germline V gene, CDR1 is MNHNS and CDR2 is SASEGT. This CDR3 spans 14 amino acids. The CDR3 reads CASSELVRTGELFF. DNA of the CDR3: TGTGCCAGCAGTGAATTGGTGAGGACCGGGGAGCTGTTTTTT.

This rearrangement joins TRBV4-1 to TRBJ2-5; D is tentatively TRBD1 or TRBD2 (5 bases each). The V gene's germline CDR1 is MGHRA and CDR2 YSYEKL. Trimming removed 0 bases at V and 5 bases at J, with 13 bases between. The CDR3 is made up of 15 amino acids. CDR3 amino acids: CASSQDMAWGETQYF. DNA of the CDR3: TGCGCCAGCAGCCAAGATATGGCTTGGGGGGAGACCCAGTACTTC.

The rearrangement links TRBV7-2 to TRBJ2-1; the D is unclear. The CDR3 is made up of 12 amino acids. V lost 5 bases to trimming and J lost 10 bases, with 12 bases between them. The germline CDR1 and CDR2 sequences are SGHTA and FQGNSA. The CDR3 loop reads CASSPSRVEQFF. For the CDR3, the DNA is TGTGCCAGCAGCCCGAGTCGGGTGGAGCAGTTCTTC.

This sequence joins TRBV29-1 and TRBJ1-1, with a possible D match to TRBD1 (6 bases). CDR1 and CDR2 (germline): SQVTM, ANQGSEA. V was cut by 5 bases and J by 0 bases, with 19 bases left in between. The CDR3 runs to 16 residues. CDR3 DNA: TGCAGCGTTAGTTATGATCCGGGGGCTTTGAACACTGAAGCTTTCTTT. Its translation is CSVSYDPGALNTEAFF. Variable domain in full (rest from reference TRBV29-1 and TRBJ1-1): SAVISQKPSRDICQRGTSLTIQCQVDSQVTMMFWYRQQPGQSLTLIATANQGSEATYESGFVIDKFPISRPNLTFSTLTVSNMSPEDSSIYLCSVSYDPGALNTEAFFGQGTRLTVV.

The chain couples TRBV4-2 to TRBJ2-5, with D perhaps assigned TRBD1 or TRBD2 (5 bases each). Germline V gives CDR1 LGHNA, CDR2 YNFKEQ. V was pared by 3 bases and J by 5 bases, with 19 bases between. The CDR3 spans 16 residues. Here the CDR3 reads CASSHGGSSLAETQYF. CDR3 nucleotides: TGTGCCAGCAGCCATGGGGGTAGCTCGCTGGCCGAGACCCAGTACTTC.

The genes are TRBV5-1 and TRBJ1-6; TRBD1 agrees at 9 bases. Looked up from germline, CDR1 is SGHRS and CDR2 is YFSETQ. CDR3 length equals 14 residues. J gave up 9 bases and V 4 bases, and 5 bases lay outside the gene matches. CDR3 residues: CASSGGQGTSPLHF. Here the CDR3 DNA reads TGCGCCAGCAGCGGCGGACAGGGGACTTCACCCCTCCACTTT.

V gene TRBV6-5 combines with J gene TRBJ2-1; maybe TRBD1 (5 bases). This CDR3 has 14 amino acids. Germline V gives CDR1 MNHEY, CDR2 SVGAGI. Deletions cut 10 bases from V and 8 bases from J, with 21 bases between. CDR3 nucleotides: TGTGCCACCGAGTTTGGGGCGAGAGTGGATGAGCAGTTCTTC. Its translation: CATEFGARVDEQFF.

The rearrangement joins TRBV19 to TRBJ2-1; no definite D call. Germline V CDR1 and CDR2: LNHDA, SQIVND (reference sequence). The V and J ends lost 2 bases and 2 bases respectively, with 7 bases between them. This CDR3 contains 14 residues. The CDR3 spells CASSISSPYNEQFF. Here the CDR3 DNA reads TGTGCCAGTAGTATAAGTTCACCCTACAATGAGCAGTTCTTC.

This chain links TRBV29-1 with TRBJ2-3; D is undetermined. Germline CDR1 SQVTM, CDR2 ANQGSEA. This CDR3 contains 13 residues. V was clipped by 7 bases and J by 5 bases, with 16 bases between them. CDR3 bases: TGCAGCGCCAACCCCTCTCGAGGAGATACGCAGTATTTT. Its translation: CSANPSRGDTQYF.

This clone came up a few times. The J gene is TRBJ2-7, the V gene TRBV19, with 8 bases lining up with TRBD1. With V trimmed by 5 bases and J by 4 bases, 7 bases remained unmatched. The CDR3 length is 14 residues. Germline V lookup: CDR1 LNHDA, CDR2 SQIVND (reference sequence). In DNA form, the CDR3 reads TGTGCCAGTAGTCGAAAGACAGGGGAATACGAGCAGTACTTC. It yields the protein CASSRKTGEYEQYF.